One and the same sample provided the 26 T cell receptor beta chains below, sequenced in a study of T-cell reconstitution after alpha-beta-depleted transplantation in children. Construction of the TCRbeta library involved unique molecular identifiers. A single record per CDR3 protein comes from TCRdb applying MiXCR to the PCR reads. The sample lists about 980,000 distinct CDR3 sequences; about 26% were seen once. This sample comprised PBMCs, mostly from graft donor cells, obtained 360 days after TCRalphabeta/CD19-depleted stem cell transplant. These receptors all come from a boy under two years old who had a stem cell transplant for SCID, so the T cells may come from the graft donor.

The chain links TRBV20-1 to TRBJ2-3, with D unclear. Trimming left V 2 bases short and J 1 base short, with 16 bases between. The CDR3 is 16 residues long. Germline CDR1 reads DFQATT; CDR2 reads SNEGSKA (reference sequence). CDR3 residues: CSARTSVPSGTDTQYF. The CDR3 nucleotides are TGCAGTGCTAGAACGAGCGTACCGTCTGGCACAGATACGCAGTATTTT.

This clonotype showed up just a few times. The J gene is TRBJ2-5, the V gene TRBV29-1; D gene uncertain. The germline V and J ends were trimmed by 4 bases and 2 bases, with 5 bases remaining between them. CDR3 length equals 11 residues. Germline V CDR1 and CDR2: SQVTM, ANQGSEA. The CDR3 spells CSVVLQETQYF. CDR3 coding DNA: TGCAGCGTTGTTCTTCAAGAGACCCAGTACTTC. Drawing the rest from reference TRBV29-1 and TRBJ2-5, the complete variable domain is SAVISQKPSRDICQRGTSLTIQCQVDSQVTMMFWYRQQPGQSLTLIATANQGSEATYESGFVIDKFPISRPNLTFSTLTVSNMSPEDSSIYLCSVVLQETQYFGPGTRLLVL.

As DNA, the CDR3 is TGTGCCAGCAGTTTCGGTGGCGTCGGGGGGCCCAATGGCTACACCTTC. It yields the protein CASSFGGVGGPNGYTF. The rearrangement joins TRBV12-3 or TRBV12-4 to TRBJ1-2; D might be TRBD1 (6 bases). Trimming removed 3 bases from V and 6 bases from J, with 20 bases in between. The length of the CDR3 is 16 residues.

The rearrangement joins TRBV4-2 to TRBJ1-1, with a possible D match to TRBD1 (6 bases). The germline CDR1 and CDR2 sequences are LGHNA and YNFKEQ. The CDR3 loop spans 15 amino acids. With 0 bases removed from V and 1 base from J, the gap between germline ends came to 9 bases. CDR3 sequence: CASSQDEGGNTEAFF. The CDR3 DNA follows: TGTGCCAGCAGCCAAGATGAGGGGGGGAACACTGAAGCTTTCTTT.

This clonotype showed up just a few times. The rearrangement joins TRBV3-1 to TRBJ1-1; a weak D match, TRBD1 (5 bases). CDR1 and CDR2 from the germline V gene are LGHDT and YNNKEL (reference sequence). V lost 3 bases, J lost 4 bases, and 12 bases lay in between. CDR3 size: 14 residues. For the CDR3, the DNA is TGTGCCAGCAGCCACGGAAGAGGGGTCACTGAAGCTTTCTTT. The encoded protein is CASSHGRGVTEAFF.

The chain carries TRBV4-3 and TRBJ1-1; 7 bases match TRBD1. This CDR3 has 14 residues. The ends lost 3 bases at V and 5 bases at J; junction bases unmatched: 6. The germline gives CDR1 LGHNA, CDR2 YSLEER. CDR3 sequence (DNA): TGCGCCAGCAGCCATCGACAGGGAGGGACTGAAGCTTTCTTT. This encodes CASSHRQGGTEAFF.

The rearrangement links TRBV7-3 to TRBJ1-1; D remains unclear. The CDR3 length is 15 residues. V lost 2 bases and J lost 6, with 16 bases in between. Germline V gene data show CDR1 as SGHTA and CDR2 as FQGTGA. The CDR3 loop reads CASSLQPTSPPEAFF. The CDR3 DNA reads TGTGCCAGCAGCTTACAACCTACGAGTCCCCCTGAAGCTTTCTTT.

The V and J genes are TRBV20-1 and TRBJ2-5; 7 bases line up with TRBD2. The junction had 16 bases not matched to a gene; V was cut back by 0 bases and J by 3 bases. This CDR3 has 18 residues. CDR1 DFQATT and CDR2 SNEGSKA come from the germline V gene (reference sequence). CDR3 protein: CSAREWQAGVKVEETQYF. For the CDR3, the DNA is TGCAGTGCTAGAGAGTGGCAGGCGGGAGTTAAGGTGGAAGAGACCCAGTACTTC.

This clonotype has only one observation. V and J are TRBV5-1 and TRBJ2-2; the match to TRBD2 covers 8 bases. Trimming took 4 bases from V and 2 from J; bases not matched to a gene: 7. Germline V lookup: CDR1 SGHRS, CDR2 YFSETQ. The CDR3 contains 16 residues. The CDR3 bases are TGCGCCAGCAGCCCGGGTAGCGGGGTTAACACCGGGGAGCTGTTTTTT. Protein product: CASSPGSGVNTGELFF.

In this sample, this clonotype turned up once. The chain links TRBV6-5 to TRBJ2-2, with TRBD1 as a possible D gene (7 bases). The germline V gene encodes CDR1 MNHEY and CDR2 SVGAGI. CDR3 length: 15 amino acids. V lost 4 bases, J lost 6 bases, and 15 bases lay in between. In nucleotides, the CDR3 is TGTGCCAGCAGTTCCCCCGGAGGGGGCCCCGGGGAGCTGTTTTTT. It yields the protein CASSSPGGGPGELFF.

This CDR3 reads CASSGDLEETQYF. In nucleotides, the CDR3 is TGTGCCAGCAGTGGGGACTTAGAAGAGACCCAGTACTTC. J is TRBJ2-5 and V is TRBV25-1; a possible D gene is TRBD2 (6 bases). This CDR3 has 13 amino acids. CDR1 is MGHDK, CDR2 SYGVNS, per germline. The V end was cut by 4 bases, the J end by 3 bases, with 9 bases between.

This sequence joins TRBV3-1 and TRBJ2-2; maybe TRBD2 (5 bases). CDR3 length equals 16 residues. The germline CDR1 and CDR2 sequences are LGHDT and YNNKEL (reference sequence). Trimming removed 1 base at V and 4 bases at J, with 13 bases between. CDR3 in DNA: TGTGCCAGCAGCCAAGTTTCTGTGGCGGGCACCGGGGAGCTGTTTTTT. It codes for CASSQVSVAGTGELFF.

The rearrangement links TRBV20-1 to TRBJ2-3, with TRBD2 as a possible D gene (6 bases). V shed 0 bases and J shed 2 bases, with 12 bases lying between them. The V gene's germline CDR1 is DFQATT and CDR2 SNEGSKA (reference sequence). CDR3 size: 15 residues. The CDR3 reads CSARDSGAATDTQYF. CDR3 nucleotides: TGCAGTGCTAGAGATAGCGGAGCGGCCACAGATACGCAGTATTTT.

This clonotype has more than one count but fewer than ten. The chain couples TRBV28 to TRBJ2-5; no definite D call. Per germline, CDR1 MDHEN and CDR2 SYDVKM. The CDR3 is 15 residues long. Between the trimmed V and J ends, which lost 5 bases and 2 bases, there was a span of 15 bases. For the CDR3, the DNA is TGTGCCAGCAGTAAGTTATGGCGGCCACAAGAGACCCAGTACTTC. This gives the protein CASSKLWRPQETQYF. Full variable domain (remainder filled in from reference TRBV28 and TRBJ2-5): DVKVTQSSRYLVKRTGEKVFLECVQDMDHENMFWYRQDPGLGLRLIYFSYDVKMKEKGDIPEGYSVSREKKERFSLILESASTNQTSMYLCASSKLWRPQETQYFGPGTRLLVL.

This clonotype was observed many times. The rearrangement joins TRBV12-3 or TRBV12-4 to TRBJ2-1, with D uncertain. Trimming took off 5 bases at V and 1 base at J, with 6 bases between the two ends. There are 13 residues in the CDR3. CDR3: CASSPASYNEQFF. The CDR3 DNA reads as TGTGCCAGCAGTCCCGCGTCCTACAATGAGCAGTTCTTC.

V is TRBV7-9 and J is TRBJ2-5; the D gene is possibly TRBD1 (5 bases). V shed 1 base and J shed 9 bases, with 18 bases lying between them. The CDR3 totals 15 residues. Germline assignment: CDR1 SEHNR and CDR2 FQNEAQ (reference sequence). CDR3 amino acids: CASSLVGTGANSQYF. CDR3 DNA: TGTGCCAGCAGCTTAGTGGGAACAGGCGCGAACTCCCAGTACTTC.

This clonotype was counted a few times. The CDR3 sequence is CASSLDEGGGDTDTQYF. Written as DNA, the CDR3 is TGTGCCAGCAGCTTGGATGAAGGCGGGGGGGACACAGATACGCAGTATTTT. The rearrangement joins TRBV7-3 to TRBJ2-3, with 9 positions matching TRBD2. V trimming: 3 bases; J trimming: 2 bases; junction bases outside the gene matches: 9. Germline V gene sequence: CDR1 SGHTA, CDR2 FQGTGA. The CDR3 is 17 residues long.

V gene TRBV28 combines with J gene TRBJ1-5; the D gene is possibly TRBD1 (5 bases). Germline V gene lookup returns CDR1 MDHEN and CDR2 SYDVKM. The CDR3 is 17 amino acids. Trimming left V 2 bases short and J 4 bases short, with 18 bases between. CDR3 nucleotides: TGTGCCAGCAGTTTAGCCGGAGGGACGCTCCAAAATCAGCCCCAGCATTTT. Translated: CASSLAGGTLQNQPQHF.

The genes are TRBV2 and TRBJ2-1, with D possibly matching TRBD2 (6 bases). The CDR3 runs 16 residues. From germline, CDR1 is SNHLY and CDR2 FYNNEI. The V gene lost 3 bases and the J gene lost 4 bases, with 16 bases spanning the gap. CDR3 sequence: CASSDWAGRVYNEQFF. The CDR3 bases are TGTGCCAGCAGTGACTGGGCGGGACGGGTATACAATGAGCAGTTCTTC.

The rearrangement joins TRBV6-1 to TRBJ2-6; D not certain. CDR1 MNHNS and CDR2 SASEGT come from the germline V gene. The CDR3 sequence is 18 residues long. Trimming cost V 6 bases and J 0 bases, with 18 bases left between them. The CDR3 DNA reads TGTGCCAGCAGATCCGTACAGAGCCCGAACTCTGGGGCCAACGTCCTGACTTTC. As protein: CASRSVQSPNSGANVLTF.

This clonotype was observed at least ten times. The chain uses TRBV7-2 and TRBJ2-5; tentatively, D is TRBD2 (6 bases). This CDR3 region has 14 residues. Trimming removed 2 bases at V and 5 bases at J, with 12 bases between. From germline, CDR1 is SGHTA and CDR2 FQGNSA. The CDR3 DNA is TGTGCCAGCAGCTTATCGCGGGACGTTGAGACCCAGTACTTC. Protein sequence: CASSLSRDVETQYF.

This clonotype has more than one count but fewer than ten. The chain is built from TRBV4-1 and TRBJ2-3; tentatively, D is TRBD1 or TRBD2 (5 bases each). CDR3 length equals 19 residues. CDR1 and CDR2 (germline): MGHRA, YSYEKL. V shed 2 bases and J shed 5 bases, with 26 bases lying between them. The DNA for the CDR3 is TGCGCCAGCAGCCAAACGGTCGAGGGGTGGAGTAGTTGGGGAGATACGCAGTATTTT. Protein product: CASSQTVEGWSSWGDTQYF.

CDR3 bases: TGTGCCACCAGTGACTCCAGTGTAGGTTCTGTTGAAGCTTTCTTT. The encoded protein is CATSDSSVGSVEAFF. V gene TRBV24-1 combines with J gene TRBJ1-1; unclear D gene. CDR3 length: 15 amino acids. The germline V gene encodes CDR1 KGHDR and CDR2 SFDVKD. Deletions cut 4 bases from V and 7 bases from J, with 18 bases between.

This clonotype was observed many times. The rearrangement uses TRBV9 and TRBJ2-1; D perhaps matches TRBD2 (7 bases). V shed 1 base and J shed 2 bases, with 10 bases lying between them. Germline V gene data show CDR1 as SGDLS and CDR2 as YYNGEE. This CDR3 region has 15 residues. CDR3 in DNA: TGTGCCAGCAGCGTAACCGGGGGGCCCTACAATGAGCAGTTCTTC. It specifies CASSVTGGPYNEQFF. Combining the CDR3 with reference TRBV9 and TRBJ2-1 gives the whole variable domain DSGVTQTPKHLITATGQRVTLRCSPRSGDLSVYWYQQSLDQGLQFLIQYYNGEERAKGNILERFSAQQFPDLHSELNLSSLELGDSALYFCASSVTGGPYNEQFFGPGTRLTVL.

The rearrangement uses TRBV5-1 and TRBJ2-7, with 7 bases aligning to TRBD1. Trimming removed 3 bases from V and 3 bases from J; junction bases left unmatched: 15. The CDR3 runs to 17 residues. Germline V CDR1 and CDR2: SGHRS, YFSETQ. CDR3 sequence: CASSWRTGRGSLYEQYF. The CDR3 DNA is TGCGCCAGCAGCTGGCGGACAGGACGTGGGTCTCTCTACGAGCAGTACTTC.

The chain employs TRBV4-3 and TRBJ2-7, with D perhaps TRBD2 (5 bases). V lost 2 bases to trimming and J lost 5 bases, with 16 bases between them. Germline-derived CDR1 and CDR2 are LGHNA and YSLEER. The CDR3 sequence is 15 residues long. The CDR3 spells CASSQYYSGVNEQYF. The CDR3 coding sequence is TGCGCCAGCAGCCAATACTATTCCGGGGTCAACGAGCAGTACTTC.